These 10 T cell receptor beta chains were all obtained from the same sample, sequenced in a study of blood T cell repertoires in COVID-19. The repertoire was sequenced with immunoSEQ multiplex PCR; TCRdb's copy has only in-frame clones and lacks some. Of 45,000 to 50,000 clones detected, about 85% appear once; the ten largest clones hold around 6.4%. The sequenced material came from peripheral blood. All receptors come from a woman aged 60-75 years with acute or convalescent COVID-19.

CDR3 sequence (DNA): TGCGCCAGCAAGGGAGCTTTGCAAGAGACCCAGTACTTC. Translation gives CASKGALQETQYF. The gene calls are TRBV4-1 and TRBJ2-5, with D perhaps matching TRBD2 (5 bases). Germline loops: CDR1 MGHRA, CDR2 YSYEKL. The CDR3 is made up of 13 amino acids. V lost 7 bases and J lost 2, with 11 bases in between.

In its sample, this clone was seen once. The chain carries TRBV5-1 and TRBJ2-1, with TRBD1 as a possible D gene (5 bases). CDR1 and CDR2 from the germline V gene are SGHRS and YFSETQ. The CDR3 is made up of 15 amino acids. The germline V and J ends were trimmed by 1 base and 6 bases, with 14 bases remaining between them. The CDR3 DNA sequence: TGCGCCAGCAGCTTGCAATGGGGCTCCCTCAATGAGCAGTTCTTC. It translates to CASSLQWGSLNEQFF.

The chain combines TRBV19 with TRBJ2-7, with D possibly TRBD1 on 6 matching bases. Trimming stripped 5 bases from V and 3 bases from J, with 14 bases between. The CDR3 totals 14 residues. The germline CDR1 and CDR2 sequences are LNHDA and SQIVND (reference sequence). The CDR3 DNA sequence: TGTGCCAGTAGTCCGCATTACAGGGACTACGAGCAGTACTTC. This sequence encodes CASSPHYRDYEQYF.

This chain connects TRBV5-1 to TRBJ1-2, with 7 bases identical to TRBD1. CDR1 is SGHRS, CDR2 YFSETQ, per germline. V was clipped by 0 bases and J by 3 bases; unmatched bases: 5. The CDR3 totals 15 residues. CDR3 sequence: CASSLEGAADYGYTF. Here the CDR3 DNA reads TGCGCCAGCAGCTTGGAGGGGGCGGCGGACTATGGCTACACCTTC.

This clone occurred once. The chain has TRBV12-3 or TRBV12-4 and TRBJ1-1; unclear D gene. Trimming removed 8 bases at V and 8 bases at J, with 12 bases between. The CDR3 covers 11 residues. The CDR3 spells CASQRGGEAFF. The CDR3 bases are TGTGCCAGCCAGCGGGGAGGGGAAGCTTTCTTT.

V gene TRBV19 combines with J gene TRBJ2-3; 13 nucleotides match TRBD2. V gave up 6 bases and J gave up 6 bases; unmatched junction bases: 9. Germline V gene data show CDR1 as LNHDA and CDR2 as SQIVND (reference sequence). CDR3 length: 16 residues. The CDR3 loop is CASSPLTSGGADTQYF. DNA of the CDR3: TGTGCCAGTAGCCCCCTAACTAGCGGGGGGGCCGATACGCAGTATTTT.

This sequence joins TRBV5-4 and TRBJ1-2; TRBD1 aligns across 8 bases. V lost 4 bases, J lost 2 bases, and 7 bases stayed unmatched. This CDR3 is built from 15 residues. Looked up from germline, CDR1 is SGHNT and CDR2 is YYREEE (reference sequence). Here the CDR3 DNA reads TGTGCCAGCAGCGCCTCAGGGGGCGCCAACTATGGCTACACCTTC. Protein product: CASSASGGANYGYTF.

The genes are TRBV6-5 and TRBJ2-7, with 8 bases fitting TRBD1. The V segment lost 8 bases and the J segment 0 bases; nucleotides outside the gene matches: 9. CDR1 and CDR2 from the germline V gene are MNHEY and SVGAGI. The CDR3 extends over 15 amino acids. The CDR3 region has the DNA TGTGCCAGCCAAACGGGACAGGCAGTCTCCTACGAGCAGTACTTC. This sequence encodes CASQTGQAVSYEQYF.

The chain has TRBV12-3 or TRBV12-4 and TRBJ2-7, with D possibly matching TRBD2 (6 bases). Deletions cut 6 bases from V and 6 bases from J, with 15 bases between. CDR3 length: 13 amino acids. The CDR3 nucleotides read TGTGCCAGCAGCTCAGGGACTGGTCGCGAGCAGTACTTC. This encodes CASSSGTGREQYF.

The chain carries TRBV12-5 and TRBJ2-7, with no clear D. Trimming stripped 1 base from V and 0 bases from J, with 4 bases between. There are 13 residues in the CDR3. Looked up from germline, CDR1 is LGHNT and CDR2 is FRNRAP. CDR3 bases: TGTGCTAGTGGTTTGGGGCCCTCCTACGAGCAGTACTTC. This gives the protein CASGLGPSYEQYF.